The 29 T cell receptor beta chains below were found in one sample sequenced in a study of T cells in Graves' hyperthyroidism and ophthalmopathy (dated by TCRdb to between 2018 and 2021). Library generation was performed with multiplex PCR. Sequencing relied on an Illumina HiSeq 2000. Amplification of TCR beta CDR3 regions was carried out from RNA transcripts. The TCR CDR3 was subjected to a first round of RT-PCR using the HTBI primer set and the Qiagen OneStep RT-PCR kit. The raw public data were reprocessed by TCRdb itself: fastp quality trimming at Q25, MiXCR clonotype calling, in-frame beta chains only. When rows share a CDR3 protein, they turn into one entry using the most common DNA and genes. The sample includes some 300,000 distinct CDR3 sequences, with roughly 13% observed a single time. The ten largest make up 7.9% of the sample. The sample taken for sequencing was blood. The receptors come from a woman aged 40 to 55 with Graves' hyperthyroidism.

This chain links TRBV5-1 with TRBJ2-3, with D unclear. Trimming removed 3 bases from V and 4 bases from J, with 6 bases in between. This CDR3 region has 12 residues. Germline-derived CDR1 and CDR2 are SGHRS and YFSETQ. The CDR3 reads CASSSEADTQYF. CDR3 in DNA: TGCGCCAGCAGCTCCGAGGCAGATACGCAGTATTTT.

This clonotype was seen many times. The chain is built from TRBV6-1 and TRBJ1-3; D is ambiguous. CDR3 size: 15 residues. Per the germline V gene, CDR1 is MNHNS and CDR2 is SASEGT. Deletions cut 2 bases from V and 1 base from J, with 9 bases between. Here the CDR3 DNA reads TGTGCCAGCAGTGAACCCGCCTTGTCTGGAAACACCATATATTTT. This gives the protein CASSEPALSGNTIYF.

The DNA of the CDR3 is TGTGCCAGCAGTTCGCAAGCGGTTGCCACAGATACGCAGTATTTT. It specifies CASSSQAVATDTQYF. The rearrangement uses TRBV6-2 or TRBV6-3 and TRBJ2-3; possibly TRBD2 for D (5 bases). The CDR3 totals 15 residues. Deletions cut 4 bases from V and 2 bases from J, with 13 bases between. Germline CDR1 MNHEY, CDR2 SVGEGT.

There are many counts of this clonotype. The genes are TRBV20-1 and TRBJ2-5; D is uncertain. Trimming pared 0 bases from V and 5 bases from J, leaving 7 bases between. There are 12 residues in the CDR3. Germline V CDR1 and CDR2: DFQATT, SNEGSKA (reference sequence). The chain's CDR3 is CSARELHETQYF. CDR3 coding DNA: TGCAGTGCTAGAGAGCTCCACGAGACCCAGTACTTC.

This clonotype came up many times. This sequence joins TRBV5-6 and TRBJ1-1; D call uncertain. The ends were cut back, 6 bases at V and 4 bases at J, with 10 bases in the middle. The CDR3 spans 12 residues. Per germline, CDR1 SGHDT and CDR2 YYEEEE. The DNA for the CDR3 is TGTGCCAGCACCCAAGTGGGCACTGAAGCTTTCTTT. Its protein is CASTQVGTEAFF.

This clonotype has ten or more counts. The gene calls are TRBV6-2 or TRBV6-3 and TRBJ2-1; 11 bases map to TRBD2. This CDR3 comprises 16 residues. Unmatched junction bases numbered 11, after V lost 6 bases and J lost 7 bases. The germline V gene has CDR1 MNHEY and CDR2 SVGEGT. CDR3 protein: CASRNYSGRGSNEQFF. Here the CDR3 DNA reads TGTGCCAGCAGGAACTATAGCGGGAGGGGTTCTAATGAGCAGTTCTTC.

This chain joins TRBV4-1 and TRBJ1-1, with D perhaps matching TRBD1 (5 bases). There are 14 residues in the CDR3. In germline, CDR1 is MGHRA, CDR2 YSYEKL. The germline V and J ends were trimmed by 2 bases and 1 base, with 8 bases remaining between them. This chain's CDR3 is CASSQRGGNTEAFF. The CDR3 region has the DNA TGCGCCAGCAGCCAAAGGGGAGGGAACACTGAAGCTTTCTTT.

There are many counts of this clonotype. The chain links TRBV5-1 to TRBJ1-1; D is unresolved. Trimming pared 3 bases from V and 0 bases from J, leaving 18 bases between. The CDR3 covers 17 residues. The germline CDR1 and CDR2 sequences are SGHRS and YFSETQ. CDR3 protein: CASSSRPDRNLNTEAFF. The DNA for the CDR3 is TGCGCCAGCAGCTCCCGACCCGACCGAAACCTGAACACTGAAGCTTTCTTT. Complete variable domain (other parts from reference TRBV5-1 and TRBJ1-1): KAGVTQTPRYLIKTRGQQVTLSCSPISGHRSVSWYQQTPGQGLQFLFEYFSETQRNKGNFPGRFSGRQFSNSRSEMNVSTLELGDSALYLCASSSRPDRNLNTEAFFGQGTRLTVV.

This clonotype was seen many times. This chain links TRBV10-2 with TRBJ1-1, with D possibly TRBD1 on 6 matching bases. The CDR3 totals 14 residues. The ends were cut back, 2 bases at V and 4 bases at J, with 11 bases in the middle. The germline CDR1 and CDR2 sequences are WSHSY and SAAADI. The CDR3 loop reads CASSEGGRGTEAFF. DNA of the CDR3: TGCGCCAGCAGTGAGGGGGGCAGGGGCACTGAAGCTTTCTTT.

The rearrangement uses TRBV9 and TRBJ1-2, with D perhaps matching TRBD1 (5 bases). Germline V gene data show CDR1 as SGDLS and CDR2 as YYNGEE. The CDR3 loop spans 14 amino acids. V was pared by 5 bases and J by 1 base, with 12 bases between. The CDR3 DNA sequence: TGTGCCAGCAGAGGGGACGGTAGTAACTATGGCTACACCTTC. Protein sequence: CASRGDGSNYGYTF. The full variable domain, its missing parts supplied by reference TRBV9 and TRBJ1-2, is DSGVTQTPKHLITATGQRVTLRCSPRSGDLSVYWYQQSLDQGLQFLIQYYNGEERAKGNILERFSAQQFPDLHSELNLSSLELGDSALYFCASRGDGSNYGYTFGSGTRLTVV.

A single count supports this clonotype. This chain uses TRBV30 with TRBJ2-1; D remains ambiguous. Trimming pared 0 bases from V and 4 bases from J, leaving 16 bases between. This CDR3 comprises 16 residues. Germline V gene lookup returns CDR1 GTSNPN and CDR2 SVGIG (reference sequence). This CDR3 is CAWSVPAGEQYNEQFF. The CDR3 nucleotides read TGTGCCTGGAGTGTACCGGCAGGAGAACAATACAATGAGCAGTTCTTC. Full variable domain (rest looked up from reference TRBV30 and TRBJ2-1): SQTIHQWPATLVQPVGSPLSLECTVEGTSNPNLYWYRQAAGRGLQLLFYSVGIGQISSEVPQNLSASRPQDRQFILSSKKLLLSDSGFYLCAWSVPAGEQYNEQFFGPGTRLTVL.

In this sample, this clonotype turned up a few times. V and J are TRBV4-2 and TRBJ1-4; D gene unclear. V was pared by 1 base and J by 3 bases, with 3 bases between. This CDR3 spans 13 amino acids. The V gene's germline CDR1 is LGHNA and CDR2 YNFKEQ. CDR3 amino acids: CASSQAPNEKLFF. CDR3 sequence (DNA): TGTGCCAGCAGCCAAGCGCCTAATGAAAAACTGTTTTTT.

This clonotype was seen many times. The chain carries TRBV11-2 and TRBJ1-6; 9 bases are a match to TRBD1. The V segment lost 4 bases and the J segment 7 bases; nucleotides outside the gene matches: 8. Germline V lookup: CDR1 SGHAT, CDR2 FQNNGV. The length of the CDR3 is 16 residues. The CDR3 here is CASSYAGTGRNSPLHF. The CDR3, as DNA: TGTGCCAGCAGCTACGCCGGGACAGGGAGGAATTCACCCCTCCACTTT. Variable domain in full (rest from reference TRBV11-2 and TRBJ1-6): EAGVAQSPRYKIIEKRQSVAFWCNPISGHATLYWYQQILGQGPKLLIQFQNNGVVDDSQLPKDRFSAERLKGVDSTLKIQPAKLEDSAVYLCASSYAGTGRNSPLHFGNGTRLTVT.

Ten or more counts support this clonotype. This chain connects TRBV5-4 to TRBJ2-7; 8 positions agree with TRBD1. Germline loops: CDR1 SGHNT, CDR2 YYREEE (reference sequence). This CDR3 has 13 residues. V was clipped by 5 bases and J by 6 bases; unmatched bases: 7. The CDR3 region is CASRGGQGSEQYF. CDR3 in DNA: TGTGCCAGCAGGGGCGGACAGGGAAGCGAGCAGTACTTC.

This clonotype was seen ten or more times. The chain recombines TRBV28 with TRBJ1-4; D is undetermined. The CDR3 contains 14 residues. The V gene's germline CDR1 is MDHEN and CDR2 SYDVKM. Trimming stripped 1 base from V and 2 bases from J, with 5 bases between. The chain's CDR3 is CASSLSGTNEKLFF. CDR3 bases: TGTGCCAGCAGTTTATCGGGGACTAATGAAAAACTGTTTTTT.

At least ten counts were recorded for this clonotype. The chain couples TRBV3-1 to TRBJ2-1; perhaps D is TRBD1 or TRBD2 (5 bases each). The V end lost 5 bases, the J end lost 6 bases, and 17 bases lay between the germline ends. CDR1 is LGHDT and CDR2 is YNNKEL in the germline V gene (reference sequence). This CDR3 is built from 15 residues. The CDR3 is CASSRDLGWINEQFF. As DNA, the CDR3 is TGTGCCAGCAGCAGGGACCTCGGGTGGATCAATGAGCAGTTCTTC.

This clonotype was picked up many times. V gene TRBV5-4 combines with J gene TRBJ2-3; D uncertain. With 0 bases removed from V and 2 bases from J, the gap between germline ends came to 16 bases. The CDR3 totals 17 residues. Looked up from germline, CDR1 is SGHNT and CDR2 is YYREEE (reference sequence). The CDR3 sequence is CASSLGRQSFNTDTQYF. In DNA form, the CDR3 reads TGTGCCAGCAGCTTGGGTCGCCAGTCCTTTAACACAGATACGCAGTATTTT.

This clonotype was counted at least ten times. The chain has TRBV15 and TRBJ2-3; 9 nucleotides match TRBD2. CDR3 size: 18 residues. Germline trimming cut 0 bases from V and 4 bases from J; bases unmatched to any gene: 11. Germline V gene sequence: CDR1 LNHNV, CDR2 YYDKDF (reference sequence). The CDR3 DNA follows: TGTGCCACCAGCAGAGATCCCCGATCAGCGGGAGGCTCAGATACGCAGTATTTT. This translates into CATSRDPRSAGGSDTQYF.

This clonotype was observed many times. V is TRBV10-3 and J is TRBJ2-1; weak D call: TRBD1 (6 bases). The CDR3 contains 12 residues. V lost 10 bases and J 7 bases, leaving 14 bases between the germline ends. Germline loops: CDR1 ENHRY, CDR2 SYGVKD. The CDR3 sequence is CATTGLGNEQFF. The CDR3 DNA reads as TGTGCCACGACAGGATTAGGGAATGAGCAGTTCTTC.

CDR3 nucleotide sequence: TGTGCCAGCAGCTTAAGCAATGAGGGTAGCTCCTACGAGCAGTACTTC. Its translation is CASSLSNEGSSYEQYF. V gene TRBV7-6 combines with J gene TRBJ2-7; possible D gene TRBD2, 5 bases. Trimming took off 2 bases at V and 0 bases at J, with 14 bases between the two ends. The germline CDR1 and CDR2 sequences are SGHVS and FNYEAQ. The CDR3 contains 16 residues. The full variable domain, in which reference TRBV7-6 and TRBJ2-7 provide the parts outside the CDR3, is GAGVSQSPRYKVTKRGQDVALRCDPISGHVSLYWYRQALGQGPEFLTYFNYEAQQDKSGLPNDRFSAERPEGSISTLTIQRTEQRDSAMYRCASSLSNEGSSYEQYFGPGTRLTVT.

This clonotype was seen a handful of times. The chain is built from TRBV20-1 and TRBJ1-6, with D possibly matching TRBD1 (5 bases). CDR1 DFQATT and CDR2 SNEGSKA come from the germline V gene (reference sequence). Trimming took off 2 bases at V and 7 bases at J, with 15 bases between the two ends. This CDR3 has 15 amino acids. In DNA, the CDR3 is TGCAGTGCTAGACCTCGGACCCGGGGGAATTCACCCCTCCACTTT. Translated: CSARPRTRGNSPLHF.

The chain joins TRBV7-9 to TRBJ1-1; D unresolved. V lost 4 bases and J lost 0, with 9 bases in between. The CDR3 consists of 14 residues. The germline V gene encodes CDR1 SEHNR and CDR2 FQNEAQ (reference sequence). CDR3 sequence reads: CASSSSGLNTEAFF. CDR3 nucleotide sequence: TGTGCCAGCAGCTCCTCGGGCCTGAACACTGAAGCTTTCTTT.

There are many counts of this clonotype. Mismatch with germline at one junction end may stem from a read error. The chain links TRBV28 to TRBJ1-2, with D unclear. From germline, CDR1 is MDHEN and CDR2 SYDVKM. The CDR3 extends over 11 amino acids. This CDR3 is CASSVWYGYTF. As DNA, the CDR3 is TGTGCCAGCAGTGTATGGTATGGCTACACCTTC.

This clonotype was picked up many times. This chain connects TRBV28 to TRBJ1-2, with a tentative D call TRBD1 (5 bases). V was clipped by 6 bases and J by 0 bases, with 5 bases between them. This CDR3 region has 12 residues. Germline V gives CDR1 MDHEN, CDR2 SYDVKM. CDR3 loop: CASRGANYGYTF. Written as DNA, the CDR3 is TGTGCCAGCAGAGGGGCTAACTATGGCTACACCTTC.

This clonotype was detected ten times or more. The V call is TRBV28, the J call TRBJ2-5; 12 bases agree with TRBD2. J was trimmed by 3 bases and V by 5 bases; bases with no gene match: 7. The CDR3 totals 16 residues. The germline V gene encodes CDR1 MDHEN and CDR2 SYDVKM. The CDR3 nucleotides read TGTGCCAGCAGTCGCTTACTAGCGGGAGGAAAAGAGACCCAGTACTTC. It encodes CASSRLLAGGKETQYF. Full variable domain (remainder filled in from reference TRBV28 and TRBJ2-5): DVKVTQSSRYLVKRTGEKVFLECVQDMDHENMFWYRQDPGLGLRLIYFSYDVKMKEKGDIPEGYSVSREKKERFSLILESASTNQTSMYLCASSRLLAGGKETQYFGPGTRLLVL.

This clonotype has more than one count but fewer than ten. The junction departs from the called germline gene at one end, perhaps through a read error. CDR3 bases: TGTGCCAGCAGTTACTCGGGACTAGCGGGAAAGAGCTACGAGCAGTACTTC. The encoded protein is CASSYSGLAGKSYEQYF. V usage is TRBV6-4 and J usage is TRBJ2-7; 13 bases map to TRBD2. Germline V lookup: CDR1 MRHNA, CDR2 SNTAGT. The CDR3 totals 17 residues.

This clonotype was recorded at least ten times. This CDR3 is CASSSDSGPQETQYF. DNA for the CDR3: TGTGCCAGCAGCTCCGACTCGGGACCGCAAGAGACCCAGTACTTC. The V and J genes are TRBV7-2 and TRBJ2-5; the D call may be TRBD1 or TRBD2 (5 bases each). Trimming left V 4 bases short and J 2 bases short, with 14 bases between. CDR3 length: 15 residues. Germline V CDR1 and CDR2: SGHTA, FQGNSA.

J is TRBJ1-1 and V is TRBV11-1, with no clear D. The CDR3 covers 13 residues. Germline V CDR1 and CDR2: SGHAT, FQDESV (reference sequence). Trimming left V 5 bases short and J 3 bases short, with 10 bases between. The chain's CDR3 is CASSRQRDTEAFF. CDR3 DNA sequence: TGTGCCAGCAGCCGTCAGCGGGACACTGAAGCTTTCTTT.

The V gene is TRBV20-1, the J gene TRBJ1-2; TRBD1 matches 7 bases. V dropped 5 bases and J dropped 4; count of bases not matched to a gene: 4. Germline CDR1 reads DFQATT; CDR2 reads SNEGSKA (reference sequence). This CDR3 is 12 amino acids long. The CDR3 here is CSAGTELYGYTF. In DNA, the CDR3 is TGCAGTGCTGGGACAGAACTCTATGGCTACACCTTC.